One and the same sample provided the 22 T cell receptor beta chains below, sequenced in a study of Graves' ophthalmopathy and Graves' hyperthyroidism. Using RNA transcripts, the TCR beta CDR3 regions were amplified. HTBI primers primed a first-round RT-PCR, and a second-round multiplex PCR followed. TCRdb redid the calling of the multiplex PCR reads with MiXCR, one entry per CDR3 protein. The sample shows some 150,000 distinct CDR3 sequences, roughly two fifths of them seen only once. The sequencing input was peripheral blood. The receptors were sampled from a man aged 25 to 45 with Graves' ophthalmopathy.

The table lists this clonotype with many counts. The chain combines TRBV12-3 or TRBV12-4 with TRBJ2-7; D is perhaps TRBD1 (5 bases). The CDR3 loop spans 13 amino acids. Trimming stripped 2 bases from V and 3 bases from J, with 8 bases between. In DNA, the CDR3 is TGTGCCAGCAGTTTATTCAGGGTCTACGAGCAGTACTTC. Encoded protein: CASSLFRVYEQYF.

This clonotype has just one count. One junction end does not reproduce the germline sequence, and a read error may be involved. This chain uses TRBV6-5 with TRBJ1-1; TRBD1 is a possible D gene (6 bases). Germline CDR1 and CDR2: MNHEY and SVGAGI. The CDR3 runs to 17 residues. The CDR3 spells CANSFFMGGDMNTEAFF. The CDR3 coding sequence is TGTGCCAACAGTTTTTTTATGGGAGGGGACATGAACACTGAAGCTTTCTTT.

This clonotype has at least ten counts. This chain joins TRBV6-5 and TRBJ2-2; either TRBD1 or TRBD2 may fit D (6 bases each). The CDR3 consists of 14 residues. CDR1 is MNHEY and CDR2 is SVGAGI in the germline V gene. The V and J ends lost 7 bases and 7 bases respectively, with 16 bases between them. CDR3 DNA: TGTGCCAGCACCCCCACGGGGGCCGGCGGGGAGCTGTTTTTT. Amino acids: CASTPTGAGGELFF.

The J gene is TRBJ1-5, the V gene TRBV12-3 or TRBV12-4; D is perhaps TRBD1 (6 bases). V was clipped by 4 bases and J by 2 bases, with 9 bases between them. This CDR3 has 14 residues. CDR3 DNA: TGTGCCAGCAGTTACTACAGGGGCAATCAGCCCCAGCATTTT. Translation: CASSYYRGNQPQHF.

This chain links TRBV6-2 or TRBV6-3 with TRBJ1-2; D remains unclear. This CDR3 has 13 residues. Per the germline V gene, CDR1 is MNHEY and CDR2 is SVGEGT. V was clipped by 6 bases and J by 3 bases, with 11 bases between them. The CDR3 protein is CASRTVAHYGYTF. The CDR3 region has the DNA TGTGCCAGCAGGACGGTAGCCCACTATGGCTACACCTTC.

This clonotype was seen many times. V is TRBV9 and J is TRBJ2-5; 7 bases align to TRBD2. The V segment lost 4 bases and the J segment 4 bases; nucleotides outside the gene matches: 7. This CDR3 is 14 amino acids long. Looked up from germline, CDR1 is SGDLS and CDR2 is YYNGEE. The CDR3 here is CASSPWTSGETQYF. Written as DNA, the CDR3 is TGTGCCAGCAGCCCCTGGACTAGTGGAGAGACCCAGTACTTC.

This clonotype was observed a few times. The chain carries TRBV11-2 and TRBJ2-5; 10 nucleotides align to TRBD2. Trimming took 4 bases from V and 3 from J; bases not matched to a gene: 11. From germline, CDR1 is SGHAT and CDR2 FQNNGV. This CDR3 is built from 17 residues. The CDR3 coding sequence is TGTGCCAGCAGCTCCTCTAGCGGGAGTGGTTTGAAAGAGACCCAGTACTTC. Amino acid sequence: CASSSSSGSGLKETQYF.

V and J are TRBV12-3 or TRBV12-4 and TRBJ1-1; TRBD1 aligns across 7 bases. This CDR3 is built from 16 residues. The ends lost 5 bases at V and 0 bases at J; junction bases unmatched: 9. The CDR3 coding sequence is TGTGCCAGCAGTCCGCGGACAGGCCACATGAACACTGAAGCTTTCTTT. Translated, it gives CASSPRTGHMNTEAFF.

Many counts were recorded for this clonotype. V and J are TRBV7-9 and TRBJ1-3; D possibly corresponds to TRBD1 (5 bases). The CDR3 has 16 amino acids. CDR1 is SEHNR and CDR2 is FQNEAQ in the germline V gene (reference sequence). Trimming left V 6 bases short and J 2 bases short, with 17 bases between. The CDR3 loop reads CASRSGGFRAGNTIYF. As DNA, the CDR3 is TGTGCCAGCAGGTCTGGAGGCTTCAGGGCTGGAAACACCATATATTTT.

This clonotype was counted ten times or more. The gene calls are TRBV20-1 and TRBJ2-7, with TRBD1 matching 7 bases. Per the germline V gene, CDR1 is DFQATT and CDR2 is SNEGSKA (reference sequence). The CDR3 loop spans 13 amino acids. V lost 5 bases and J lost 5; bases outside the gene matches: 9. CDR3 sequence reads: CSAHNTGADEQYF. CDR3 sequence (DNA): TGCAGTGCTCACAATACAGGGGCTGACGAGCAGTACTTC.

Many counts were recorded for this clonotype. This rearrangement joins TRBV7-2 to TRBJ2-7; no clear D. CDR1 is SGHTA and CDR2 is FQGNSA in the germline V gene. This CDR3 is 12 amino acids long. Trimming cost V 4 bases and J 2 bases, with 6 bases left between them. CDR3 residues: CASSSTPYEQYF. The DNA of the CDR3 is TGTGCCAGCAGCTCCACCCCCTACGAGCAGTACTTC.

This clonotype appeared many times. The CDR3: CASRTTGDYGYTF. The CDR3 DNA is TGTGCCAGCAGAACGACAGGGGACTATGGCTACACCTTC. This chain connects TRBV6-2 or TRBV6-3 to TRBJ1-2; 8 positions match TRBD1. This CDR3 region has 13 residues. CDR1 is MNHEY, CDR2 SVGEGT, per germline. The V segment lost 6 bases and the J segment 3 bases; nucleotides outside the gene matches: 3.

This chain links TRBV5-1 with TRBJ1-2; TRBD1 might be the D (6 bases). The CDR3 covers 14 residues. The germline V and J ends were trimmed by 1 base and 7 bases, with 14 bases remaining between them. Germline V CDR1 and CDR2: SGHRS, YFSETQ. In DNA form, the CDR3 reads TGCGCCAGCAGCTTGTCTACACAGGGTTTTGGCTACACCTTC. Its translation: CASSLSTQGFGYTF.

The sample holds many counts of this clonotype. V usage is TRBV6-5 and J usage is TRBJ2-7, with D perhaps given as TRBD1 or TRBD2 (6 bases each). The CDR3 is 13 amino acids. The germline gives CDR1 MNHEY, CDR2 SVGAGI. V dropped 3 bases and J dropped 6 bases, with 12 bases sitting between them. As DNA, the CDR3 is TGTGCCAGCAGTTATCAGGGGACTCTCGAGCAGTACTTC. Its protein is CASSYQGTLEQYF.

This chain connects TRBV20-1 to TRBJ2-5; 7 bases are a match to TRBD1. V trimming: 4 bases; J trimming: 2 bases; junction bases outside the gene matches: 7. Germline CDR1 and CDR2: DFQATT and SNEGSKA (reference sequence). CDR3 length: 14 amino acids. The CDR3 reads CSAIGSRGQETQYF. The CDR3 bases are TGCAGTGCTATAGGAAGCAGGGGGCAAGAGACCCAGTACTTC.

The chain is built from TRBV6-1 and TRBJ1-2; D not resolved. The germline V gene encodes CDR1 MNHNS and CDR2 SASEGT. This CDR3 region has 15 residues. The V and J ends lost 1 base and 6 bases respectively, with 15 bases between them. The CDR3 coding sequence is TGTGCCAGCAGTGAAGAGAGGGAAACCTTTAATGGCTACACCTTC. Translated: CASSEERETFNGYTF.

This clonotype was counted a single time. This chain joins TRBV28 and TRBJ2-7; TRBD2 agrees at 8 bases. The CDR3 is made up of 15 amino acids. Germline V gives CDR1 MDHEN, CDR2 SYDVKM. The J segment lost 0 bases and the V segment lost 6 bases, leaving 7 bases of the junction unmatched. The CDR3 loop is CASSSSGRSSYEQYF. CDR3 DNA sequence: TGTGCCAGCAGCTCAAGCGGGAGATCCTCCTACGAGCAGTACTTC.

This clonotype was found once. The chain links TRBV28 to TRBJ2-5; D unresolved. The CDR3 consists of 14 residues. With 3 bases removed from V and 5 bases from J, the gap between germline ends came to 13 bases. The V gene's germline CDR1 is MDHEN and CDR2 SYDVKM. The CDR3 protein is CASSFGVYEETQYF. For the CDR3, the DNA is TGTGCCAGCAGTTTCGGAGTATACGAGGAGACCCAGTACTTC.

This clonotype was recorded many times. This chain connects TRBV4-3 to TRBJ2-7; 9 bases fit TRBD2. V trimming: 0 bases; J trimming: 6 bases; junction bases outside the gene matches: 6. The CDR3 loop spans 15 amino acids. The germline gives CDR1 LGHNA, CDR2 YSLEER. CDR3 in amino acids: CASSQDGGRATEQYF. In DNA, the CDR3 is TGCGCCAGCAGCCAAGATGGCGGGAGGGCCACCGAGCAGTACTTC.

This clonotype was seen many times. The gene calls are TRBV10-3 and TRBJ1-5, with 7 nucleotides matching TRBD1. The trim removed 8 bases at V and 7 bases at J, leaving 11 bases unmatched. The CDR3 consists of 14 residues. CDR1 and CDR2 (germline): ENHRY, SYGVKD. CDR3 DNA: TGTGCCATCGGAATGGCAGGGGGTGAACAGCCCCAGCATTTT. Its protein is CAIGMAGGEQPQHF.

The chain uses TRBV2 and TRBJ2-5, with D possibly TRBD2 on 6 matching bases. The V end was cut by 8 bases, the J end by 4 bases, with 11 bases between. Germline V gene lookup returns CDR1 SNHLY and CDR2 FYNNEI. The CDR3 contains 12 residues. The DNA for the CDR3 is TGTGCCAGCGGGGGGATGGCAGAGACCCAGTACTTC. It codes for CASGGMAETQYF.

This clonotype appeared many times. J is TRBJ1-3 and V is TRBV19, with D perhaps TRBD1 (6 bases). Trimming shortened V by 7 bases and J by 0 bases, and 13 bases separated the two germline ends. In germline, CDR1 is LNHDA, CDR2 SQIVND (reference sequence). The CDR3 covers 15 residues. The CDR3 bases are TGTGCCAGTATGGACAGAAAAAGCTCTGGAAACACCATATATTTT. It is translated as CASMDRKSSGNTIYF.